The 14 T cell receptor beta chains below were found in one sample sequenced in a study of cytomegalovirus exposure and HLA in healthy donors. The data were produced by immunoSEQ multiplex PCR, yet TCRdb's version contains in-frame clones alone and is incomplete. The sample has just under 65,000 clones; around 93% are singletons. The sample consisted of PBMCs. The receptors were sampled from a woman between 18 and 29 years old in good health and CMV-seropositive.

This chain connects TRBV2 to TRBJ1-2; D uncertain. The CDR3 sequence is 11 residues long. In germline, CDR1 is SNHLY, CDR2 FYNNEI. V was clipped by 7 bases and J by 4 bases, with 7 bases between them. The CDR3 sequence is CASTPGYGYTF. DNA for the CDR3: TGTGCCAGCACACCAGGCTATGGCTACACCTTC.

The chain links TRBV15 to TRBJ2-2, with 7 bases matching TRBD2. Germline loops: CDR1 LNHNV, CDR2 YYDKDF (reference sequence). The J segment lost 8 bases and the V segment lost 0 bases, leaving 9 bases of the junction unmatched. The CDR3 consists of 16 residues. CDR3 bases: TGTGCCACCAGCAGAGATCGGAGCGCGGGAGCGGGGGAGCTGTTTTTT. This translates into CATSRDRSAGAGELFF.

The gene calls are TRBV6-5 and TRBJ1-4; D may be TRBD1 (5 bases). This CDR3 is built from 12 residues. V shed 10 bases and J shed 6 bases, with 12 bases lying between them. Germline CDR1 and CDR2: MNHEY and SVGAGI. In DNA form, the CDR3 reads TGTGCCACTCAGGGCCCTGATGAAAAACTGTTTTTT. It is translated as CATQGPDEKLFF.

This chain links TRBV6-5 with TRBJ1-1, with D perhaps TRBD1 (6 bases). This CDR3 has 15 residues. Trimming shortened V by 6 bases and J by 0 bases, and 14 bases separated the two germline ends. In germline, CDR1 is MNHEY, CDR2 SVGAGI. The CDR3 region has the DNA TGTGCCAGCAGACGGAACAGGGTCATGAACACTGAAGCTTTCTTT. Its protein is CASRRNRVMNTEAFF.

The chain employs TRBV7-8 and TRBJ2-2; a possible D gene is TRBD1 (5 bases). The CDR3 covers 15 residues. The V and J ends lost 5 bases and 7 bases respectively, with 17 bases between them. The germline V gene encodes CDR1 SGHVS and CDR2 FQNEAQ. For the CDR3, the DNA is TGTGCCAGCAGCGCTCATCCAGGGTCGGTCGGGGAGCTGTTTTTT. Its translation: CASSAHPGSVGELFF.

This chain connects TRBV19 to TRBJ1-5; 11 nucleotides agree with TRBD1. Germline V lookup: CDR1 LNHDA, CDR2 SQIVND (reference sequence). This CDR3 spans 17 amino acids. The J segment lost 2 bases and the V segment lost 4 bases, leaving 7 bases of the junction unmatched. The CDR3 sequence: CASSKQDRGLGNQPQHF. CDR3 coding DNA: TGTGCCAGTAGTAAACAGGACAGGGGGCTCGGCAATCAGCCCCAGCATTTT.

In DNA, the CDR3 is TGTGCCAGCAGTCCTAGACAGGCTAATGAAAAACTGTTTTTT. Its translation: CASSPRQANEKLFF. The chain joins TRBV9 to TRBJ1-4; perhaps TRBD1 as D (6 bases). Per germline, CDR1 SGDLS and CDR2 YYNGEE. The CDR3 length is 14 residues. Trimming left V 5 bases short and J 3 bases short, with 11 bases between. The variable domain in full, completed from reference TRBV9 and TRBJ1-4, reads DSGVTQTPKHLITATGQRVTLRCSPRSGDLSVYWYQQSLDQGLQFLIQYYNGEERAKGNILERFSAQQFPDLHSELNLSSLELGDSALYFCASSPRQANEKLFFGSGTQLSVL.

The V gene is TRBV10-2, the J gene TRBJ1-5, with 7 bases that match TRBD1. This CDR3 is 17 amino acids long. V shed 6 bases and J 3 bases; nucleotides not matched to a gene: 14. Germline CDR1 is WSHSY and CDR2 is SAAADI. CDR3 region: CASRGTEDGSDNQPQHF. In nucleotides, the CDR3 is TGCGCCAGCAGAGGGACAGAGGATGGTAGTGACAATCAGCCCCAGCATTTT.

This chain links TRBV11-2 with TRBJ1-1, with D perhaps TRBD1 (5 bases). This CDR3 spans 15 amino acids. Looked up from germline, CDR1 is SGHAT and CDR2 is FQNNGV. The V gene lost 5 bases and the J gene lost 10 bases, with 23 bases spanning the gap. The CDR3 is CASSPRRDSWVGAFF. CDR3 in DNA: TGTGCCAGCAGCCCGCGGCGGGACTCATGGGTGGGAGCTTTCTTT.

The CDR3 bases are TGTGCCAGCAGAAAAGCGGGAGTGGACACCGGGGAGCTGTTTTTT. It encodes CASRKAGVDTGELFF. The chain uses TRBV4-2 and TRBJ2-2; 8 bases agree with TRBD2. The CDR3 sequence is 15 residues long. Per the germline V gene, CDR1 is LGHNA and CDR2 is YNFKEQ. The junction had 6 bases not matched to a gene; V was cut back by 6 bases and J by 3 bases.

The chain links TRBV6-6 to TRBJ2-6; 7 nucleotides line up with TRBD1. The germline CDR1 and CDR2 sequences are MNHNY and SVGAGI (reference sequence). The CDR3 totals 15 residues. V trimming: 8 bases; J trimming: 0 bases; junction bases outside the gene matches: 4. This CDR3 reads CASAAGGSGANVLTF. In DNA form, the CDR3 reads TGTGCCAGCGCGGCAGGGGGCTCTGGGGCCAACGTCCTGACTTTC.

The gene calls are TRBV5-3 and TRBJ1-5, with no clear D. TRBV5-3 is designated an ORF whose function remains uncertain. V was clipped by 3 bases and J by 0 bases, with 4 bases between them. CDR3 size: 13 residues. CDR3 sequence reads: CARSSYSNQPQHF. The CDR3 nucleotides read TGTGCCAGAAGCTCCTATAGCAATCAGCCCCAGCATTTT.

This clone occurred a few times. This chain uses TRBV12-5 with TRBJ2-1, with D uncertain. The germline V and J ends were trimmed by 1 base and 9 bases, with 10 bases remaining between them. The germline gives CDR1 LGHNT, CDR2 FRNRAP. The CDR3 has 13 amino acids. The CDR3 coding sequence is TGTGCTAGTGGTTTGGCCGACTCAACTGAGCAGTTCTTC. Protein sequence: CASGLADSTEQFF.

The chain employs TRBV13 and TRBJ1-3; maybe TRBD1 (6 bases). Deletions cut 0 bases from V and 1 base from J, with 7 bases between. CDR1 is PRHDT, CDR2 FYEKMQ, per germline (reference sequence). This CDR3 contains 15 residues. DNA of the CDR3: TGTGCCAGCAGCTTAGGCCAGGGGTCTGGAAACACCATATATTTT. Amino acid sequence: CASSLGQGSGNTIYF.